This TCR beta chain was sequenced for a study of control samples from healthy donors and cancer patients. This CDR3 has 15 amino acids. V lost 6 bases and J lost 0; bases outside the gene matches: 4. Germline CDR1 reads MDHEN; CDR2 reads SYDVKM. Profiling relied on immunoSEQ multiplex PCR, and the TCRdb table lists in-frame clones only, not all of them. Among about 410,000 clones listed, over 75% were seen once. V usage is TRBV28 and J usage is TRBJ2-1; 8 bases are shared with TRBD2. Sequenced material: PBMCs. This clonotype was sampled from a man between 40 and 49 years old with head and neck cancer. The CDR3 DNA reads as TGTGCCAGCAGACTAGCGGACCACTCCTACAATGAGCAGTTCTTC. It yields the protein CASRLADHSYNEQFF. Full variable domain (outside the CDR3, taken from reference TRBV28 and TRBJ2-1): DVKVTQSSRYLVKRTGEKVFLECVQDMDHENMFWYRQDPGLGLRLIYFSYDVKMKEKGDIPEGYSVSREKKERFSLILESASTNQTSMYLCASRLADHSYNEQFFGPGTRLTVL.